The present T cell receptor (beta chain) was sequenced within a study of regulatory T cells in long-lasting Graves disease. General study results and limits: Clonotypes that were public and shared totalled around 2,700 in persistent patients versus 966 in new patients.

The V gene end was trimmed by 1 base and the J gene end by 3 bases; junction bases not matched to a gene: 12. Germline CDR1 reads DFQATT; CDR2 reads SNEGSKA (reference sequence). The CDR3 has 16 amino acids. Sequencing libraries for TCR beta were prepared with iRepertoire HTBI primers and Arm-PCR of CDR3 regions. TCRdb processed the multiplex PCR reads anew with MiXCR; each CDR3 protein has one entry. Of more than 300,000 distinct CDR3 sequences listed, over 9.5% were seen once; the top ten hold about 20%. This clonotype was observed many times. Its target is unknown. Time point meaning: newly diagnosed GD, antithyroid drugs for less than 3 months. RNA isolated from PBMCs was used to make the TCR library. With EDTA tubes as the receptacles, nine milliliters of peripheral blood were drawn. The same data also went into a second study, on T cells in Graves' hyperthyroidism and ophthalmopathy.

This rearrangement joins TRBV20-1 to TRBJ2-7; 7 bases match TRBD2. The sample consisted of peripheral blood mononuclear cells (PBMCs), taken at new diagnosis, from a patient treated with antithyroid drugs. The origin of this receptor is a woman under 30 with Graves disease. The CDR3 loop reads CSARAYPMGGVYEQYF. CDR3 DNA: TGCAGTGCTAGAGCGTACCCTATGGGGGGGGTCTACGAGCAGTACTTC.